What follows describes a single T cell receptor beta chain. No antigen is known for it. The record originates from a study of response to subunit inactivated influenza vaccine. The study's findings and limits: Each seasonal influenza vaccination, the authors suggested, recruits few new T cells.

TCRdb independently ran MiXCR on the RT-PCR reads; one entry per CDR3 protein. The sample shows roughly 790,000 distinct CDR3 sequences, approximately 22% of them seen only once. This receptor was identified in a man aged 50 to 60 who received an inactivated influenza vaccine. This sample comprised PBMCs from blood, obtained roughly 5 days after vaccination.

This chain's CDR3 is CASLEQGAMYGELFF. The CDR3 nucleotides are TGTGCCAGCCTAGAACAGGGGGCGATGTACGGGGAGCTGTTTTTT. The chain employs TRBV12-3 or TRBV12-4 and TRBJ2-2; 9 bases line up with TRBD1. This CDR3 contains 15 residues. V trimming: 8 bases; J trimming: 7 bases; junction bases outside the gene matches: 11.